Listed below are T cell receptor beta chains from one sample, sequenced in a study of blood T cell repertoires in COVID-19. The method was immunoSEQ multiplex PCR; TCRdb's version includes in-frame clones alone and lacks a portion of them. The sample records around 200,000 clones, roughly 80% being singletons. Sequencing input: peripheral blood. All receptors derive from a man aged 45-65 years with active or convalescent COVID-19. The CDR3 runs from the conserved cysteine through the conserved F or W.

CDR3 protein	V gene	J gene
CASSRGDGYTF	TRBV2	TRBJ1-2
CASRPSLGNYGYTF	TRBV7-9	TRBJ1-2
CASSQELGRNEKLFF	TRBV3-1/TRBV3-2	TRBJ1-4
CASSLGGGAGNEQFF	TRBV7-2	TRBJ2-1
CAWSLWTGGELFF	TRBV30	TRBJ2-2
CASSQDPAGLVGYTF	TRBV4-1	TRBJ1-2
CASSPWGQGMGATNEKLFF	TRBV5-1	TRBJ1-4
CASSFNGIGGEKLFF	TRBV27	TRBJ1-4
CASRWGGDRGINEQFF	TRBV5-8	TRBJ2-1
CASSTTGSNEQYF	TRBV10-2	TRBJ2-7
CASSLAGGSNQPQHF	TRBV5-1	TRBJ1-5
CASSPGTSGGVETQYF	TRBV7-2	TRBJ2-5
CASRLAGVDTGELFF	TRBV28	TRBJ2-2
CASSLQGVVEQYF	TRBV5-1	TRBJ2-7
CASSQETGRNSPLHF	TRBV3-1/TRBV3-2	TRBJ1-6